The rows below give T cell receptor beta chains drawn from one sample of a study of T cells in Graves' hyperthyroidism and ophthalmopathy. TCRdb reprocessed the multiplex PCR reads with MiXCR, giving one entry per CDR3 protein. The table shows some 500,000 distinct CDR3 sequences, with 15% to 20% occurring only once. Sequencing used blood. These receptor sequences come from a woman aged 25 to 45 with Graves' ophthalmopathy. Both conserved end residues are part of each CDR3. The order of the fields is D gene, V gene, clone size, J gene, CDR3 DNA, CDR3 protein. The D gene is left open where the match is weak. Rows give clone size only sometimes, using once, few, many, or a class for an expanded clone.

D: TRBD1
V: TRBV6-1
size: -
J: TRBJ2-1
DNA: TGTGCCAGCAGTGAAGGGACAGGAGATGAGCAGTTCTTC
CDR3: CASSEGTGDEQFF

D: TRBD1
V: TRBV19
size: -
J: TRBJ1-2
DNA: TGTGCCACTTATCCGGGACAGGGAACGTGGTATGGCTACACCTTC
CDR3: CATYPGQGTWYGYTF

D: -
V: TRBV28
size: many
J: TRBJ2-5
DNA: TGTGCCAGCACCCAGGATAGCCAAGAGACCCAGTACTTC
CDR3: CASTQDSQETQYF

D: -
V: TRBV6-9
size: few
J: TRBJ1-2
DNA: TGTGCCAGCAGTTATTCCGAGGGGTACTATGGCTACACCTTC
CDR3: CASSYSEGYYGYTF

D: -
V: TRBV5-8
size: few
J: TRBJ1-1
DNA: TGTGCCAGCAGCTCAGATTTCACTGAAGCTTTCTTT
CDR3: CASSSDFTEAFF

D: -
V: TRBV12-3/TRBV12-4
size: -
J: TRBJ2-3
DNA: TGTGCCAGCAGCCACTATATGGGGGATACGCAGTATTTT
CDR3: CASSHYMGDTQYF

D: -
V: TRBV20-1
size: -
J: TRBJ2-7
DNA: TGCAGTGCTCCAACACGAAGCTCCTACGAGCAGTACTTC
CDR3: CSAPTRSSYEQYF

D: TRBD1
V: TRBV7-2
size: many
J: TRBJ1-1
DNA: TGTGCCAGCAGCCCCCAGGGGGCGCGCACTGAAGCTTTCTTT
CDR3: CASSPQGARTEAFF

D: -
V: TRBV11-2
size: many
J: TRBJ1-2
DNA: TGTGCCAGCAGCTTAGAGCCGGCAGCTAACTATGGCTACACCTTC
CDR3: CASSLEPAANYGYTF

D: -
V: TRBV20-1
size: many
J: TRBJ2-1
DNA: TGCAGTGCTAGAGTGGGTTACAATGAGCAGTTCTTC
CDR3: CSARVGYNEQFF

D: -
V: TRBV4-2
size: -
J: TRBJ2-3
DNA: TGCGCCAGCAGCCAAGATCTGCAGGTAGCTGGCACAGATACGCAGTATTTT
CDR3: CASSQDLQVAGTDTQYF

D: TRBD1
V: TRBV7-2
size: few
J: TRBJ2-2
DNA: TGTGCCAGCAGCTTAGCTCTTTCCGGGACAGGGGGCGGGGAGCTGTTTTTT
CDR3: CASSLALSGTGGGELFF

D: -
V: TRBV28
size: many
J: TRBJ2-5
DNA: TGTGCCAGCAGTTTATTTCGGAGCGGACAAGAGACCCAGTACTTC
CDR3: CASSLFRSGQETQYF

D: -
V: TRBV7-9
size: -
J: TRBJ1-6
DNA: TGTGCCAGCAGGTCCAGGGAAGTTTGGTCACCCCTCCACTTT
CDR3: CASRSREVWSPLHF

D: -
V: TRBV2
size: many
J: TRBJ1-1
DNA: TGTGCCAGCAGTGTTCGACAGAACACTGAAGCTTTCTTT
CDR3: CASSVRQNTEAFF